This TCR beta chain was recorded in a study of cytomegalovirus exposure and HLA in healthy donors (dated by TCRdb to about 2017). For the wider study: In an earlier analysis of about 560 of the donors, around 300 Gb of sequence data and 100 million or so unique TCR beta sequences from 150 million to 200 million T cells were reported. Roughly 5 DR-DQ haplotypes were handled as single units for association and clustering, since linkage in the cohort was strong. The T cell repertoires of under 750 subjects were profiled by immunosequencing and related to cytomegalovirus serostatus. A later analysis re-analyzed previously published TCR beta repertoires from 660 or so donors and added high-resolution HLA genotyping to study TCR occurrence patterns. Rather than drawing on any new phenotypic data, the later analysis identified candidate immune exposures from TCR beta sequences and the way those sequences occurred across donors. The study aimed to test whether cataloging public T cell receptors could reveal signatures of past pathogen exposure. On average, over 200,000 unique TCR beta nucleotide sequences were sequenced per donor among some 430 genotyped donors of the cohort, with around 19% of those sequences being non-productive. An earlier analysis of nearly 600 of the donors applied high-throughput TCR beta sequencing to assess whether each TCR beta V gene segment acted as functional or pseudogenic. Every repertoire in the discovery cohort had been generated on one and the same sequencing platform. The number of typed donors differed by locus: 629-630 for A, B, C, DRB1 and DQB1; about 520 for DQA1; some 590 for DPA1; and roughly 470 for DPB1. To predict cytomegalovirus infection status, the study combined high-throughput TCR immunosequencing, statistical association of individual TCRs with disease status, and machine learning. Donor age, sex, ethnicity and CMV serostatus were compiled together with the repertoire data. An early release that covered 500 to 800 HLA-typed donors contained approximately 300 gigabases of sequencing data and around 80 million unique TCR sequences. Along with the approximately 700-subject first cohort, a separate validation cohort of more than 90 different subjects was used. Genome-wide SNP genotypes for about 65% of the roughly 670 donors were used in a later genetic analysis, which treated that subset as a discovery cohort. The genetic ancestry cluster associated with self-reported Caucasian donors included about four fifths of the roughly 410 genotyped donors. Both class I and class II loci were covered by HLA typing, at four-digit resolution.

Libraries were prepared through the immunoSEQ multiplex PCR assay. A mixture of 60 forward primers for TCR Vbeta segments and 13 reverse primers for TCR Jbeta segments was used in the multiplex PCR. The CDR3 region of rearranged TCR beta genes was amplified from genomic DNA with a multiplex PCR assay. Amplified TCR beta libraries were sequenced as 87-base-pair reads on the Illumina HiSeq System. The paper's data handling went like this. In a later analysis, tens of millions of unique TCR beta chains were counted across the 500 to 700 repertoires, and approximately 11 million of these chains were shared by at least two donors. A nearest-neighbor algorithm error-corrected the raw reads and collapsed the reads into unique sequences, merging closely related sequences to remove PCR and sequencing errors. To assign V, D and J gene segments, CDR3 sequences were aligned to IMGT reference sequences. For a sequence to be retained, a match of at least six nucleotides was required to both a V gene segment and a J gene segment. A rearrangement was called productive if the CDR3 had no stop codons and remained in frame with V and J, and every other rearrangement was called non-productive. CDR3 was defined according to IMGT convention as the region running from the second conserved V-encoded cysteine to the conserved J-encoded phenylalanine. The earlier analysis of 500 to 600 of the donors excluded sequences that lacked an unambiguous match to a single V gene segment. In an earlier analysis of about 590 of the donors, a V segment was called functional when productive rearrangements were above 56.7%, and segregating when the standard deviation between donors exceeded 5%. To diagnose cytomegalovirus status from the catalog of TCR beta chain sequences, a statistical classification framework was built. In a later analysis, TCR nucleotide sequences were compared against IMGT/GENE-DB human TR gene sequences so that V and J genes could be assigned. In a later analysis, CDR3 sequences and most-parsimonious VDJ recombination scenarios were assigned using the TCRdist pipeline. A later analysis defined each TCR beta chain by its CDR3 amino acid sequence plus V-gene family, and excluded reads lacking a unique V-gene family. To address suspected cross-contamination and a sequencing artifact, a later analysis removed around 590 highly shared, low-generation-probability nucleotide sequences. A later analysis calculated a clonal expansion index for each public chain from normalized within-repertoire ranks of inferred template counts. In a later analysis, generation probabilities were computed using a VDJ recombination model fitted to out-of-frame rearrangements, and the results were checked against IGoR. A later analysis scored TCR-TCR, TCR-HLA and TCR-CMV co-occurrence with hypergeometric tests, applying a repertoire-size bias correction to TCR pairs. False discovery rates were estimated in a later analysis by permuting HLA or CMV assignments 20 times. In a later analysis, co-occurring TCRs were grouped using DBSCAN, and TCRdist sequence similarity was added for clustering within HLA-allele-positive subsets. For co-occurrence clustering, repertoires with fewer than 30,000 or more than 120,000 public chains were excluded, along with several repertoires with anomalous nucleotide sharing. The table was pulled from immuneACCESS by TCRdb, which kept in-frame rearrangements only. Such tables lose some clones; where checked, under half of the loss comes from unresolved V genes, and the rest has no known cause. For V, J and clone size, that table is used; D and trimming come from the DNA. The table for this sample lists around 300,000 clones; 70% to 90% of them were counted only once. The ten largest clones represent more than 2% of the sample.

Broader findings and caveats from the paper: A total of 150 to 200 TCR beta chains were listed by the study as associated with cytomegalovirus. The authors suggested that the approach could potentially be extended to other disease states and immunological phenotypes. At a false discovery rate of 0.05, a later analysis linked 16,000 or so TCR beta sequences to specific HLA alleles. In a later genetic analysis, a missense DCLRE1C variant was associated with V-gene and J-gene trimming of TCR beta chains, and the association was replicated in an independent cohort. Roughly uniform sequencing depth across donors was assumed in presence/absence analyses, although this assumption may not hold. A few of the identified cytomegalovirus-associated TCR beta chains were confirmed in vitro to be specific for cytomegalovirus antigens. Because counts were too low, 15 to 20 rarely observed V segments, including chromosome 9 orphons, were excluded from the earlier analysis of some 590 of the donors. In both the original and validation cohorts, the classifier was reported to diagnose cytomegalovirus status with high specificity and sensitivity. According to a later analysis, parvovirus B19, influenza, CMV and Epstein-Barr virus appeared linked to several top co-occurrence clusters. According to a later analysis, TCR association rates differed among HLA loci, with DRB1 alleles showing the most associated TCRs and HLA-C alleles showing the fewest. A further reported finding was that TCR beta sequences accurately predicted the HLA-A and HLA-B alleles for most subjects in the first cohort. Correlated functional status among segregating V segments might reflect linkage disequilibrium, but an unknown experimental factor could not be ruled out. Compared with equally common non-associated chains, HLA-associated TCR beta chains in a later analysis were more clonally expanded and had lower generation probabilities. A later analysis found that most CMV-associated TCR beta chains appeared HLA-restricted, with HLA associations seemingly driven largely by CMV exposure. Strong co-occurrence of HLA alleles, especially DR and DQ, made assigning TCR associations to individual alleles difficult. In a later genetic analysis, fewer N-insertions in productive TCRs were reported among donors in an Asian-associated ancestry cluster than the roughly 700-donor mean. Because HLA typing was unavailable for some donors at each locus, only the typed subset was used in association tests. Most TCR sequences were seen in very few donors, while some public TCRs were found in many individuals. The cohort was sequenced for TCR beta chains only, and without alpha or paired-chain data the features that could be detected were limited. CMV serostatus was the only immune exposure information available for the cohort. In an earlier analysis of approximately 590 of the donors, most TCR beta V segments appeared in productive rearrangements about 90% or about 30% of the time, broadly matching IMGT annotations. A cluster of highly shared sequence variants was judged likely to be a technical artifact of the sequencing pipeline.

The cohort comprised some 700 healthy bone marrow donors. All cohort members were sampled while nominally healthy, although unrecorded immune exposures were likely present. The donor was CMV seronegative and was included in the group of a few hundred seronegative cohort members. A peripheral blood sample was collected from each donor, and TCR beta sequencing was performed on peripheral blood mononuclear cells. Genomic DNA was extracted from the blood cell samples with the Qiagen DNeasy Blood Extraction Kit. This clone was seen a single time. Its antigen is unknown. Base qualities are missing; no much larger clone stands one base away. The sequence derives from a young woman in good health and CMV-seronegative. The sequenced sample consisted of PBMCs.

At the DNA level, the sequence is TGTGCCAGCAGCTTAGATCCCAGAGAGACCCAGTACTTC. Translated, this gives CASSLDPRETQYF. Recombination connected TRBV7-3 to TRBJ2-5, with the D gene not confidently named. At the junction V is shortened by 2 bases and J by 4 bases, with 8 bases in between. Counted from cysteine to phenylalanine, this CDR3 has 13 amino acids. Of all the DNA, just the CDR3 is kept, 39 bases in frame from base 1. CDR1 and CDR2 are drawn from the germline V gene: SGHTA, FQGTGA.